The source of this TCR beta chain is a study of blood T cell repertoires in COVID-19. Study overall: The United States, Italy and Spain provided the acute and convalescent COVID-19 samples. Sources were T cells, B-cell-depleted T cells, or PBMCs; the material itself was cDNA or gDNA.

This CDR3 contains 14 residues. Trimming left V 3 bases short and J 8 bases short, with 13 bases between. Germline V gives CDR1 LNHNV, CDR2 YYDKDF (reference sequence). In the study's own analysis: Estimated nucleated cell counts came from reference gene primer amplification. Measured with immunoSEQ multiplex PCR; TCRdb has only the in-frame clones, and not every one. V, J and clone size are taken as reported in that table, and D and trimming were inferred from the DNA itself. The data show tens of thousands of clones, about 90% seen once. This rearrangement joins TRBV15 to TRBJ1-4; D is unclear. Sample: peripheral blood. The sequence came from a man aged 80 or over in a cohort sampled during active COVID-19. The CDR3 spells CATSRDSRHEKLFF. DNA of the CDR3: TGTGCCACCAGCAGGGACTCCAGGCACGAAAAACTGTTTTTT.